This section outlines one T cell receptor beta chain sequence together with its context. These data come from a study of blood T cells in healthy people across ages. A second about 6 to 12 cycle PCR used barcoded and J-beta primers. Using its own MiXCR run on the 5' RACE reads, TCRdb lists one record per CDR3 protein. The sample contains over 750,000 distinct CDR3 sequences, roughly 25% of which appear only once. This same sample was also part of a study on T cells of mothers and their children.

The sample comprised blood. This receptor was taken from a boy younger than 18 in good health.

CDR3 nucleotides: TGTGCCAGCATCAGGGTGGCGGGGGCCAACGTCCTGACTTTC. This codes for CASIRVAGANVLTF. The J gene is TRBJ2-6, the V gene TRBV3-1, with a tentative D call TRBD1 (5 bases). The germline gives CDR1 LGHDT, CDR2 YNNKEL (reference sequence). CDR3 length: 14 amino acids. Trimming took off 7 bases at V and 4 bases at J, with 11 bases between the two ends.